Listed below are T cell receptor beta chains from one sample, sequenced in a study of blood T cell repertoires in COVID-19. Profiled with immunoSEQ multiplex PCR; TCRdb holds only in-frame clones, not every one. The repertoire holds about 90,000 clones, with 80% as singletons. The sequenced sample was peripheral blood. The receptors were sampled from a woman in her 70s with acute or convalescent COVID-19. The CDR3 runs from the conserved cysteine through the conserved F or W. A D gene is named only where the DNA matches it firmly. A clone size is listed for some rows: how often the clone was seen (once, few, many), or a class if it is expanded.

clone_size: -
v_call: TRBV18
d_call: TRBD1
j_call: TRBJ1-5
cdr3_nt: TGTGCCAGCTCACCGGGACAGGGCTCTCAGCCCCAGCATTTT
cdr3_aa: CASSPGQGSQPQHF

clone_size: -
v_call: TRBV6-1
d_call: -
j_call: TRBJ1-6
cdr3_nt: TGTGCCAGCAGTGAAGACAAGGACAGCTATAATTCACCCCTCCACTTT
cdr3_aa: CASSEDKDSYNSPLHF

clone_size: few
v_call: TRBV14
d_call: TRBD1
j_call: TRBJ1-2
cdr3_nt: TGTGCCAGCAGCCTGACAGGGCCCGCCTTTGGCTACACCTTC
cdr3_aa: CASSLTGPAFGYTF

clone_size: -
v_call: TRBV5-1
d_call: -
j_call: TRBJ2-7
cdr3_nt: TGCGCCAGCAGCTTGGACCTAGCGAGTTCCTACGAGCAGTACTTC
cdr3_aa: CASSLDLASSYEQYF

clone_size: -
v_call: TRBV5-1
d_call: -
j_call: TRBJ2-5
cdr3_nt: TGCGCCAGCGGAGGGCCAACAGAGACCCAGTACTTC
cdr3_aa: CASGGPTETQYF

clone_size: once
v_call: TRBV5-5
d_call: -
j_call: TRBJ2-1
cdr3_nt: TGTGCCAGCAGCTTGTTACTACCTGCCTACAATGAGCAGTTCTTC
cdr3_aa: CASSLLLPAYNEQFF

clone_size: few
v_call: TRBV6-5
d_call: -
j_call: TRBJ2-3
cdr3_nt: TGTGCCAGCAGAAGCCTGATTGCGACAGATACGCAGTATTTT
cdr3_aa: CASRSLIATDTQYF

clone_size: once
v_call: TRBV30
d_call: TRBD2
j_call: TRBJ2-1
cdr3_nt: TGTGCCTGCCCGGGAGGCCTAACAGGGCAGTTCTTC
cdr3_aa: CACPGGLTGQFF

clone_size: -
v_call: TRBV5-5
d_call: -
j_call: TRBJ2-7
cdr3_nt: TGTGCCAGCAGATCAGGGGTTCCCTCCTACGAGCAGTACTTC
cdr3_aa: CASRSGVPSYEQYF

clone_size: -
v_call: TRBV5-1
d_call: -
j_call: TRBJ2-5
cdr3_nt: TGCGCCAGCAGCGTACAGGGCCAAGAGACCCAGTACTTC
cdr3_aa: CASSVQGQETQYF

clone_size: -
v_call: TRBV29-1
d_call: TRBD1
j_call: TRBJ2-7
cdr3_nt: TGCAGCGTTACCCGGACAGGGAGCTCCTACGAGCAGTACTTC
cdr3_aa: CSVTRTGSSYEQYF

clone_size: -
v_call: TRBV3-1/TRBV3-2
d_call: TRBD2
j_call: TRBJ2-1
cdr3_nt: TGTGCCAGCAGCCCCGGGACTAGCGGGAGCTATGAGCAGTTCTTC
cdr3_aa: CASSPGTSGSYEQFF

clone_size: -
v_call: TRBV6-5
d_call: TRBD2
j_call: TRBJ2-1
cdr3_nt: TGTGCCAGCAGTTACTCCGGACTAGCGGGAGCCAATGAGCAGTTCTTC
cdr3_aa: CASSYSGLAGANEQFF

clone_size: -
v_call: TRBV6-1
d_call: -
j_call: TRBJ1-1
cdr3_nt: TGTGCCAGCAGTGAGGGGGGTGAAGCTTTCTTT
cdr3_aa: CASSEGGEAFF

clone_size: -
v_call: TRBV19
d_call: TRBD1
j_call: TRBJ1-5
cdr3_nt: TGTGCCAGTAGTACAAACAGGGGGCCTTCGAGTAATCAGCCCCAGCATTTT
cdr3_aa: CASSTNRGPSSNQPQHF

clone_size: -
v_call: TRBV4-2
d_call: TRBD2
j_call: TRBJ2-1
cdr3_nt: TGTGCCAGCAGCCAAGTCCTACCGGGACTAGCCGGGGGGGGCCTATACAATGAGCAGTTCTTC
cdr3_aa: CASSQVLPGLAGGGLYNEQFF

clone_size: few
v_call: TRBV6-6
d_call: TRBD1
j_call: TRBJ1-6
cdr3_nt: TGTGCCAGCAGCACACTACCCCCGACAGGGGGCTTTTCCTATAATTCACCCCTCCACTTT
cdr3_aa: CASSTLPPTGGFSYNSPLHF

clone_size: few
v_call: TRBV28
d_call: -
j_call: TRBJ1-6
cdr3_nt: TGTGCCAGCAGTTTTCGTGGAGCACCCCTCCACTTT
cdr3_aa: CASSFRGAPLHF

clone_size: -
v_call: TRBV6-2/TRBV6-3
d_call: -
j_call: TRBJ2-1
cdr3_nt: TGTGCCAGCAGTCGTTCCTTTAGCGGAGATAGCTCCTACAATGAGCAGTTCTTC
cdr3_aa: CASSRSFSGDSSYNEQFF

clone_size: -
v_call: TRBV5-1
d_call: -
j_call: TRBJ2-7
cdr3_nt: TGCGCCAGCAGCCCCGCCGGCGGCATCCACGAGCAGTACTTC
cdr3_aa: CASSPAGGIHEQYF

clone_size: -
v_call: TRBV6-5
d_call: -
j_call: TRBJ1-6
cdr3_nt: TGTGCCAGCAGTTACGCTCGGGGTTTGGATAATTCACCCCTCCACTTT
cdr3_aa: CASSYARGLDNSPLHF

clone_size: -
v_call: TRBV7-2
d_call: -
j_call: TRBJ1-1
cdr3_nt: TGTGCCAGCAGCTCTTTGGGGCAAGCTTTCTTT
cdr3_aa: CASSSLGQAFF

clone_size: -
v_call: TRBV7-2
d_call: TRBD2
j_call: TRBJ2-1
cdr3_nt: TGTGCCAGCAGCTTAGTCTTCACTAGCGGGGGGAATGAGCAGTTCTTC
cdr3_aa: CASSLVFTSGGNEQFF

clone_size: -
v_call: TRBV28
d_call: -
j_call: TRBJ1-1
cdr3_nt: TGTGCCAGCAGTCGAACACCAATTGAAGCTTTCTTT
cdr3_aa: CASSRTPIEAFF

clone_size: -
v_call: TRBV2
d_call: TRBD1
j_call: TRBJ1-2
cdr3_nt: TGTGCCAGCAGTGAGATGACAGGGCGAGGTGGCTACACCTTC
cdr3_aa: CASSEMTGRGGYTF

clone_size: -
v_call: TRBV4-1
d_call: TRBD2
j_call: TRBJ2-1
cdr3_nt: TGCGCCAGCAGCCAAGGTGGAGCGGGAGTCTTTAGTGAGCAGTTCTTC
cdr3_aa: CASSQGGAGVFSEQFF

clone_size: once
v_call: TRBV27
d_call: -
j_call: TRBJ1-1
cdr3_nt: TGTGCCAGCAGTTCCAGGGGTGACACTGAAGCTTTCTTT
cdr3_aa: CASSSRGDTEAFF

clone_size: -
v_call: TRBV6-5
d_call: TRBD1
j_call: TRBJ1-5
cdr3_nt: TGTGCCAGCAACCAGGACAGGTTCTTCAGGCCCCAGCATTTT
cdr3_aa: CASNQDRFFRPQHF

clone_size: -
v_call: TRBV2
d_call: TRBD2
j_call: TRBJ2-1
cdr3_nt: TGTGCCAGCAGTGGGGGACTAGCGATGGGTGAGCAGTTCTTC
cdr3_aa: CASSGGLAMGEQFF

clone_size: -
v_call: TRBV27
d_call: -
j_call: TRBJ2-5
cdr3_nt: TGTGCCAGCAGTTTCCTGTACCAAGAGACCCAGTACTTC
cdr3_aa: CASSFLYQETQYF

clone_size: once
v_call: TRBV5-1
d_call: TRBD2
j_call: TRBJ2-1
cdr3_nt: TGCGCCAGCAGCTTGGGGCTAGCGGGACTAGGTGAGCAGTTCTTC
cdr3_aa: CASSLGLAGLGEQFF

clone_size: -
v_call: TRBV30
d_call: -
j_call: TRBJ1-6
cdr3_nt: TGTGCCTGGAGCCGGGACATCAGCTCCTATAATTCACCCCTCCACTTT
cdr3_aa: CAWSRDISSYNSPLHF

clone_size: -
v_call: TRBV19
d_call: -
j_call: TRBJ1-1
cdr3_nt: TGTGCCACTCAGGGGCAGGGGTTCACTGAAGCTTTCTTT
cdr3_aa: CATQGQGFTEAFF

clone_size: -
v_call: TRBV6-6
d_call: -
j_call: TRBJ2-3
cdr3_nt: TGTGCCAGCAGTTACGGTCACTTCACAGATACGCAGTATTTT
cdr3_aa: CASSYGHFTDTQYF

clone_size: -
v_call: TRBV7-9
d_call: -
j_call: TRBJ2-7
cdr3_nt: TGTGCCAGCACTTGGTCGGGCGGGTCCGAGCAGTACTTC
cdr3_aa: CASTWSGGSEQYF